A single sample gave rise to the 18 T cell receptor beta chains below, sequenced in a study of T cell responses to AZD1222 COVID-19 vaccine. The data were produced by immunoSEQ multiplex PCR, yet TCRdb's version contains in-frame clones alone and is incomplete. The sample yields over 130,000 clones, under 90% seen once. The sequences come from peripheral blood, collected 28 days after the second AZD1222 dose. These receptors came from an adult who received the AZD1222 COVID-19 vaccine.

The J gene is TRBJ1-3, the V gene TRBV3-1 (or the pseudogene TRBV3-2); possible D gene TRBD1, 6 bases. The germline V gene has CDR1 LGHDT and CDR2 YNNKEL (reference sequence). The CDR3 runs to 15 residues. The germline V and J ends were trimmed by 3 bases and 4 bases, with 13 bases remaining between them. CDR3 amino acids: CASSHRQAPGNTIYF. The DNA for the CDR3 is TGTGCCAGCAGCCATAGACAGGCCCCAGGAAACACCATATATTTT.

The CDR3 loop is CSVYTGGSYGYTF. The DNA of the CDR3 is TGCAGCGTCTACACAGGGGGCAGCTATGGCTACACCTTC. V and J are TRBV29-1 and TRBJ1-2; 9 nucleotides match TRBD1. The CDR3 has 13 amino acids. V shed 6 bases and J 4 bases; nucleotides not matched to a gene: 6. Germline CDR1 and CDR2: SQVTM and ANQGSEA.

The chain links TRBV30 to TRBJ2-1; D may be TRBD2 (7 bases). Germline CDR1 is GTSNPN and CDR2 is SVGIG (reference sequence). The CDR3 runs to 16 residues. Trimming pared 0 bases from V and 6 bases from J, leaving 18 bases between. CDR3 residues: CAWSVPEGGVGNEQFF. The CDR3 DNA reads as TGTGCCTGGAGTGTGCCGGAGGGGGGGGTCGGCAATGAGCAGTTCTTC.

The chain recombines TRBV29-1 with TRBJ2-1; 11 bases match TRBD2. Trimming took 3 bases from V and 6 from J; bases not matched to a gene: 7. Germline V CDR1 and CDR2: SQVTM, ANQGSEA. This CDR3 is 15 amino acids long. The CDR3 DNA sequence: TGCAGCGTTGACCTACGACTAGCGGGAACCAATGAGCAGTTCTTC. It yields the protein CSVDLRLAGTNEQFF.

V and J are TRBV5-1 and TRBJ1-2, with 7 bases aligning to TRBD1. The CDR3 is made up of 15 amino acids. The V and J ends lost 1 base and 8 bases, in that order; junction bases with no gene match: 11. The germline V gene has CDR1 SGHRS and CDR2 YFSETQ. Here the CDR3 reads CASSLSRGRLEGYTF. In nucleotides, the CDR3 is TGCGCCAGCAGCTTGTCCAGGGGGAGACTAGAGGGCTACACCTTC.

This chain links TRBV7-2 with TRBJ2-1; 8 bases align to TRBD1. CDR3 size: 15 residues. From germline, CDR1 is SGHTA and CDR2 FQGNSA. Trimming took 5 bases from V and 3 from J; bases not matched to a gene: 6. CDR3 residues: CASSRSGQGYNEQFF. The CDR3 nucleotides read TGTGCCAGCAGCCGGAGCGGACAGGGCTACAATGAGCAGTTCTTC. The full variable domain, rest sourced from reference TRBV7-2 and TRBJ2-1, is GAGVSQSPSNKVTEKGKDVELRCDPISGHTALYWYRQSLGQGLEFLIYFQGNSAPDKSGLPSDRFSAERTGGSVSTLTIQRTQQEDSAVYLCASSRSGQGYNEQFFGPGTRLTVL.

The gene calls are TRBV7-3 and TRBJ2-6; 13 nucleotides align to TRBD2. The CDR3 has 17 amino acids. CDR1 is SGHTA, CDR2 FQGTGA, per germline. Germline trimming cut 7 bases from V and 2 bases from J; bases unmatched to any gene: 5. For the CDR3, the DNA is TGTGCCAGCAAAACTAGCGGGGGGGCCCCTGGGGCCAACGTCCTGACTTTC. Amino acids: CASKTSGGAPGANVLTF.

V usage is TRBV4-1 and J usage is TRBJ2-3; 7 nucleotides align to TRBD1. CDR1 MGHRA and CDR2 YSYEKL come from the germline V gene. This CDR3 is 16 amino acids long. V dropped 0 bases and J dropped 2; count of bases not matched to a gene: 5. The CDR3 region has the DNA TGCGCCAGCAGCCAAGATGCAGGGGGAACCACAGATACGCAGTATTTT. Protein product: CASSQDAGGTTDTQYF.

The chain employs TRBV5-8 and TRBJ1-1; 9 bases line up with TRBD1. Per germline, CDR1 SGHTS and CDR2 YDEGEE. This CDR3 has 12 amino acids. The V gene end was trimmed by 5 bases and the J gene end by 6 bases; junction bases not matched to a gene: 2. CDR3 in DNA: TGTGCCAGCAGTCGGACAGGGGCTGAAGCTTTCTTT. It codes for CASSRTGAEAFF.

The genes are TRBV5-1 and TRBJ2-7; 14 bases are shared with TRBD2. Germline lookup yields CDR1 SGHRS and CDR2 YFSETQ. CDR3 size: 16 residues. V gave up 0 bases and J gave up 11 bases; unmatched junction bases: 10. The CDR3 nucleotides are TGCGCCAGCAGCTTGGGGGGACTAGCGGGAGTCCAAGGGGAGTACTTC. Protein: CASSLGGLAGVQGEYF.

In its sample, this clone was seen once. V and J are TRBV28 and TRBJ1-1; D remains ambiguous. CDR1 is MDHEN and CDR2 is SYDVKM in the germline V gene. Trimming removed 3 bases from V and 4 bases from J, with 12 bases in between. This CDR3 comprises 14 residues. Here the CDR3 reads CASSLAEGSTEAFF. The DNA for the CDR3 is TGTGCCAGCAGTTTGGCTGAGGGAAGCACTGAAGCTTTCTTT.

V and J are TRBV5-1 and TRBJ1-6, with 9 bases lining up with TRBD1. The V gene's germline CDR1 is SGHRS and CDR2 YFSETQ. The trim removed 2 bases at V and 7 bases at J, leaving 7 bases unmatched. There are 16 residues in the CDR3. Written as DNA, the CDR3 is TGCGCCAGCAGCTTAGGGACAGGGAAGCAAAATTCACCCCTCCACTTT. It yields the protein CASSLGTGKQNSPLHF.

This clone was counted between two and nine times. The V and J genes are TRBV24-1 and TRBJ1-2; unclear D gene. The length of the CDR3 is 11 residues. CDR1 is KGHDR and CDR2 is SFDVKD in the germline V gene. The CDR3 region is CATRDNYGYTF. CDR3 sequence (DNA): TGTGCGACTCGTGATAACTATGGCTACACCTTC.

On this clone itself: The same CDR3 can be traced to other DNA sequences in this sample. This chain uses TRBV11-2 with TRBJ2-1, with unresolved D. The germline V and J ends were trimmed by 4 bases and 6 bases, with 7 bases remaining between them. This CDR3 has 12 amino acids. Germline CDR1 reads SGHAT; CDR2 reads FQNNGV. The CDR3 DNA is TGTGCCAGCAGCTCGGGTGGCAATGAGCAGTTCTTC. As protein: CASSSGGNEQFF.

This rearrangement joins TRBV13 to TRBJ1-6; D unclear. This CDR3 comprises 14 residues. CDR1 and CDR2 from the germline V gene are PRHDT and FYEKMQ (reference sequence). V was clipped by 0 bases and J by 5 bases, with 5 bases between them. Written as DNA, the CDR3 is TGTGCCAGCAGCTTAGGGCCAAATAATTCACCCCTCCACTTT. Its translation: CASSLGPNNSPLHF.

The V gene is TRBV24-1, the J gene TRBJ2-3, with 12 bases that match TRBD2. CDR3 length: 16 amino acids. V lost 4 bases to trimming and J lost 2 bases; unmatched junction nucleotides: 3. Germline CDR1 KGHDR, CDR2 SFDVKD. The CDR3, as DNA: TGTGCCACCAGTGACCCTAGCGGGGGGGACACAGATACGCAGTATTTT. It yields the protein CATSDPSGGDTDTQYF.

This chain connects TRBV19 to TRBJ1-1, with no clear D. Trimming removed 3 bases from V and 0 bases from J, with 11 bases in between. This CDR3 is built from 15 residues. The germline V gene has CDR1 LNHDA and CDR2 SQIVND (reference sequence). This CDR3 is CASSIPLGMNTEAFF. Written as DNA, the CDR3 is TGTGCCAGTAGTATCCCCTTAGGCATGAACACTGAAGCTTTCTTT.

The chain carries TRBV13 and TRBJ1-1, with a weak D call TRBD1 (6 bases). V was clipped by 5 bases and J by 0 bases, with 25 bases between them. CDR1 and CDR2 from the germline V gene are PRHDT and FYEKMQ (reference sequence). The CDR3 has 19 residues. CDR3 DNA: TGTGCCAGCAGCAAAAAGAACCCAGGGGTTTGGTCCGTGAACACTGAAGCTTTCTTT. Translation gives CASSKKNPGVWSVNTEAFF.